Following are 14 T cell receptor beta chains from one sample sequenced in a study of OX40 agonist ivuxolimab in advanced cancers. Profiled with immunoSEQ multiplex PCR; TCRdb holds only in-frame clones, not every one. The table shows over 65,000 clones, with roughly 80% occurring only once. Specimen: CD4+ or CD8+ T cells sorted from blood, collected in a trial of the OX40 agonist ivuxolimab. The receptors shown here come from an adult with an advanced solid tumor such as melanoma, head and neck, liver or kidney cancer.

The chain is built from TRBV28 and TRBJ2-3, with 14 bases aligning to TRBD2. From germline, CDR1 is MDHEN and CDR2 SYDVKM. V was clipped by 6 bases and J by 3 bases; unmatched bases: 5. The CDR3 loop spans 16 amino acids. The CDR3 loop is CASSTGTSGGTDTQYF. The CDR3 DNA reads TGTGCCAGCAGCACCGGGACTAGCGGGGGAACAGATACGCAGTATTTT.

The sample holds one count of this clone. The J gene is TRBJ1-1, the V gene TRBV19, with D unclear. CDR3 size: 15 residues. Germline V gene lookup returns CDR1 LNHDA and CDR2 SQIVND (reference sequence). V dropped 4 bases and J dropped 1 base, with 13 bases sitting between them. CDR3 amino acids: CASSKWTGQNTEAFF. CDR3 in DNA: TGTGCCAGTAGTAAATGGACCGGGCAGAACACTGAAGCTTTCTTT. Based on the CDR3 plus reference TRBV19 and TRBJ1-1, the full variable domain is DGGITQSPKYLFRKEGQNVTLSCEQNLNHDAMYWYRQDPGQGLRLIYYSQIVNDFQKGDIAEGYSVSREKKESFPLTVTSAQKNPTAFYLCASSKWTGQNTEAFFGQGTRLTVV.

This chain joins TRBV5-1 and TRBJ2-3; D is undetermined. Germline CDR1 reads SGHRS; CDR2 reads YFSETQ. The CDR3 runs to 14 residues. Trimming took 0 bases from V and 0 from J, leaving 5 bases between them. CDR3 in DNA: TGCGCCAGCAGCTTGGCCAGAAGCACAGATACGCAGTATTTT. Translating gives CASSLARSTDTQYF. Together with reference TRBV5-1 and TRBJ2-3, the CDR3 gives the full variable domain: KAGVTQTPRYLIKTRGQQVTLSCSPISGHRSVSWYQQTPGQGLQFLFEYFSETQRNKGNFPGRFSGRQFSNSRSEMNVSTLELGDSALYLCASSLARSTDTQYFGPGTRLTVL.

As to this clone: Other DNA sequences in the same sample also yield this CDR3. This chain connects TRBV6-5 to TRBJ1-1; D may be TRBD1 (6 bases). V was pared by 0 bases and J by 3 bases, with 8 bases between. CDR3 length equals 14 residues. The germline V gene encodes CDR1 MNHEY and CDR2 SVGAGI. CDR3 nucleotide sequence: TGTGCCAGCAGTTACTCGAGGGGGGACACTGAAGCTTTCTTT. It yields the protein CASSYSRGDTEAFF.

This clone turned up a few times. The chain is built from TRBV27 and TRBJ2-3; 7 bases map to TRBD2. V lost 6 bases, J lost 0 bases, and 6 bases stayed unmatched. From germline, CDR1 is MNHEY and CDR2 SMNVEV (reference sequence). CDR3 length: 15 residues. CDR3 loop: CASRKRETSTDTQYF. The CDR3 region has the DNA TGTGCCAGCAGGAAGCGGGAAACTAGCACAGATACGCAGTATTTT.

This sequence joins TRBV18 and TRBJ2-2; TRBD2 is a possible D gene (6 bases). This CDR3 has 15 amino acids. V was clipped by 6 bases and J by 11 bases, with 22 bases between them. Germline-derived CDR1 and CDR2 are KGHSH and LQKENI. The DNA of the CDR3 is TGTGCCAGCTCCCAGAAGCTCCAGGGAGGTCTTGAGCTGTTTTTT. Translation gives CASSQKLQGGLELFF.

The CDR3 coding sequence is TGTGCCAGCAGTGATGGGAACAGGAAAAACATTCAGTACTTC. Translated, it gives CASSDGNRKNIQYF. The chain employs TRBV25-1 and TRBJ2-4, with D maybe TRBD1 (5 bases). The CDR3 is made up of 14 amino acids. Trimming pared 3 bases from V and 4 bases from J, leaving 10 bases between. Germline CDR1 MGHDK, CDR2 SYGVNS.

The chain combines TRBV15 with TRBJ1-5; D gene ambiguous. The CDR3 contains 16 residues. The germline gives CDR1 LNHNV, CDR2 YYDKDF (reference sequence). Trimming pared 1 base from V and 5 bases from J, leaving 15 bases between. The CDR3 DNA reads as TGTGCCACCAGCAGAGTAAAGGTATTCGTCGATCAGCCCCAGCATTTT. Protein product: CATSRVKVFVDQPQHF.

This clone was counted only a few times. The J gene is TRBJ2-1, the V gene TRBV30; no definite D call. The CDR3 is 16 amino acids. CDR1 and CDR2 (germline): GTSNPN, SVGIG (reference sequence). Trimming took off 6 bases at V and 0 bases at J, with 18 bases between the two ends. This CDR3 is CACPAGAQSSYNEQFF. CDR3 in DNA: TGTGCCTGTCCGGCCGGAGCTCAGAGCTCCTACAATGAGCAGTTCTTC.

This clone appeared a single time. The rearrangement links TRBV5-4 to TRBJ1-2; perhaps TRBD1 as D (5 bases). Germline V gene lookup returns CDR1 SGHNT and CDR2 YYREEE (reference sequence). CDR3 length: 16 residues. V was cut by 2 bases and J by 4 bases, with 18 bases left in between. The DNA of the CDR3 is TGTGCCAGCAGCTTAGGCAGGACACGAAACCTCTATGGCTACACCTTC. Translated, it gives CASSLGRTRNLYGYTF.

The chain links TRBV6-6 to TRBJ1-5, with D maybe TRBD1 (5 bases). The CDR3 length is 15 residues. Looked up from germline, CDR1 is MNHNY and CDR2 is SVGAGI (reference sequence). V dropped 1 base and J dropped 1 base, with 8 bases sitting between them. The CDR3, as DNA: TGTGCCAGCAGTTACTATTCAGGGAGCAATCAGCCCCAGCATTTT. Protein product: CASSYYSGSNQPQHF.

The rearrangement uses TRBV25-1 and TRBJ1-3; D is possibly TRBD1 (6 bases). The germline V gene has CDR1 MGHDK and CDR2 SYGVNS. The V end lost 5 bases, the J end lost 4 bases, and 18 bases lay between the germline ends. This CDR3 comprises 16 residues. The CDR3 bases are TGTGCCAGCAGTCTGGCTAGAACAGGGCGAGGAAACACCATATATTTT. As protein: CASSLARTGRGNTIYF.

The chain is built from TRBV7-2 and TRBJ2-7; the D is unclear. V dropped 0 bases and J dropped 6 bases, with 15 bases sitting between them. This CDR3 region has 15 residues. Germline V CDR1 and CDR2: SGHTA, FQGNSA. In DNA, the CDR3 is TGTGCCAGCAGCTTAGCCGGGCAGCAACGTGGCGAGCAGTACTTC. Its protein product is CASSLAGQQRGEQYF.

This chain joins TRBV28 and TRBJ1-2, with D perhaps TRBD1 (6 bases). CDR1 MDHEN and CDR2 SYDVKM come from the germline V gene. The CDR3 has 12 residues. The ends were cut back, 11 bases at V and 4 bases at J, with 14 bases in the middle. CDR3 region: CAGGQLSYGYTF. CDR3 DNA: TGTGCCGGAGGACAGCTATCCTATGGCTACACCTTC.